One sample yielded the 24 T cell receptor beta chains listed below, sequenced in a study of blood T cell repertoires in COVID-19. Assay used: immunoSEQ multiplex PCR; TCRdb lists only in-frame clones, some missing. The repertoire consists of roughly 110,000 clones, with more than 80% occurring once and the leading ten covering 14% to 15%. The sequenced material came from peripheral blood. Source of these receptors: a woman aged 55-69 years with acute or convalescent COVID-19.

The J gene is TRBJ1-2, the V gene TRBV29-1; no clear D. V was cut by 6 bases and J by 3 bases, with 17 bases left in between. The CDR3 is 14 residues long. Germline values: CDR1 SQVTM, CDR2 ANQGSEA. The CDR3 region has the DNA TGCAGCGTCCAGGCCCCCGAGCCTCACTATGGCTACACCTTC. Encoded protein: CSVQAPEPHYGYTF.

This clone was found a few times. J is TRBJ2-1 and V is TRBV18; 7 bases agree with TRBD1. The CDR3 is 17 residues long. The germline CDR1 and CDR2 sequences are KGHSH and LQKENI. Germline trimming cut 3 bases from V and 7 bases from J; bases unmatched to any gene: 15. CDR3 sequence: CASSPLTEGARGNEQFF. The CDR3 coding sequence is TGTGCCAGCTCACCGTTGACAGAGGGGGCGCGAGGAAATGAGCAGTTCTTC.

CDR3 region: CASSTRAGTGGSYEQYF. DNA of the CDR3: TGTGCCAGCAGCACCCGGGCGGGGACAGGGGGCTCCTACGAGCAGTACTTC. The chain links TRBV7-9 to TRBJ2-7; 11 nucleotides agree with TRBD1. There are 17 residues in the CDR3. Germline V CDR1 and CDR2: SEHNR, FQNEAQ (reference sequence). V gave up 5 bases and J gave up 0 bases; unmatched junction bases: 9.

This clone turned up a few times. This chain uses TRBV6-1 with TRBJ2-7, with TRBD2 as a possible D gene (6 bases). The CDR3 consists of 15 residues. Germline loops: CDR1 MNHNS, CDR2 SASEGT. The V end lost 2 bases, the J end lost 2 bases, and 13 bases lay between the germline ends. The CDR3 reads CASSERAGSPYEQYF. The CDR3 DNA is TGTGCCAGCAGTGAAAGGGCGGGGAGCCCCTACGAGCAGTACTTC.

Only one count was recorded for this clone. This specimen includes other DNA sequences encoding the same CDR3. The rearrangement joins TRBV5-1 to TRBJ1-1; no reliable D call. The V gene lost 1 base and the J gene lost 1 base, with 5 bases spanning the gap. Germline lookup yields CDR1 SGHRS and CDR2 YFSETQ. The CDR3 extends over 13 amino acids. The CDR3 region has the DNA TGCGCCAGCAGCTTGCAGGAGAACACTGAAGCTTTCTTT. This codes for CASSLQENTEAFF.

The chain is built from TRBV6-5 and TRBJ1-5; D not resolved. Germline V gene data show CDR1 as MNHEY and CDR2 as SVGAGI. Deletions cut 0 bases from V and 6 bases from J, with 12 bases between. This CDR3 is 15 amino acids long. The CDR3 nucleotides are TGTGCCAGCAGTTACTCAACGCACGGCGGTCAGCCCCAGCATTTT. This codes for CASSYSTHGGQPQHF.

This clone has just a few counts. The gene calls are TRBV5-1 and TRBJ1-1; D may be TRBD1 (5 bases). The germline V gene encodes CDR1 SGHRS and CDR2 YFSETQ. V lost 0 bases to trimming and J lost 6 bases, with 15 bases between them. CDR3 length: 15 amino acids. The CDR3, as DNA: TGCGCCAGCAGCTTGGACAGGACGGACGTGTCTGAAGCTTTCTTT. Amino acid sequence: CASSLDRTDVSEAFF.

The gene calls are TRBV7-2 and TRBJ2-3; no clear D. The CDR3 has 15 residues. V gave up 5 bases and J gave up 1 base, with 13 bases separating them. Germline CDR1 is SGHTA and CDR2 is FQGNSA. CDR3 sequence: CASSPIYSGTDTQYF. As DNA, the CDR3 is TGTGCCAGCAGCCCAATTTACTCTGGCACAGATACGCAGTATTTT.

The CDR3 DNA is TGTGCCAGCAGCCGCCTCGGGACAGGGGGCTATGGCTACACCTTC. Translated: CASSRLGTGGYGYTF. The V and J genes are TRBV7-2 and TRBJ1-2; 11 bases align to TRBD1. The CDR3 loop spans 15 amino acids. Losses at the gene ends were 5 bases for V and 4 bases for J; bases not matched to a gene: 6. The germline gives CDR1 SGHTA, CDR2 FQGNSA.

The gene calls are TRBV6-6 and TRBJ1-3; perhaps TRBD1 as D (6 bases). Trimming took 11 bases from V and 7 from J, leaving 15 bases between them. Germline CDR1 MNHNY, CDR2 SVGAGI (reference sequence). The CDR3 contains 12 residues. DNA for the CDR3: TGTGCCCTCAGAGGGGGTGAGAACACCATATATTTT. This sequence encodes CALRGGENTIYF.

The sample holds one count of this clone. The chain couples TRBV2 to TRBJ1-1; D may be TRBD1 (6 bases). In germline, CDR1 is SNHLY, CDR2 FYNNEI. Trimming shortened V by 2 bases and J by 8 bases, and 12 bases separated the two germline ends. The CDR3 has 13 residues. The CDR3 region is CASSEYIQGEAFF. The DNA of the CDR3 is TGTGCCAGCAGTGAATACATCCAGGGGGAAGCTTTCTTT.

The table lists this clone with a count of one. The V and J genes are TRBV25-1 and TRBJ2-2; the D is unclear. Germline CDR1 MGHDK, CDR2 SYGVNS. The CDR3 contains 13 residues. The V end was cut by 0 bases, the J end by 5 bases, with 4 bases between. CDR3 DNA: TGTGCCAGCAGTGAATATCTGACCGGGGAGCTGTTTTTT. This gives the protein CASSEYLTGELFF.

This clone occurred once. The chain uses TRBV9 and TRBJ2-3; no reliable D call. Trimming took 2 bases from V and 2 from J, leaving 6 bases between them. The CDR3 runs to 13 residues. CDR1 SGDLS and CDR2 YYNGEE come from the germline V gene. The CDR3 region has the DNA TGTGCCAGCAGCGTTGACTCCACAGATACGCAGTATTTT. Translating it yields CASSVDSTDTQYF. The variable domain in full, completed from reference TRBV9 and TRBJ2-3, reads DSGVTQTPKHLITATGQRVTLRCSPRSGDLSVYWYQQSLDQGLQFLIQYYNGEERAKGNILERFSAQQFPDLHSELNLSSLELGDSALYFCASSVDSTDTQYFGPGTRLTVL.

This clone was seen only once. CDR3 protein: CASSSAYTGGSYEQYF. The CDR3 DNA follows: TGCGCCAGCAGCTCCGCTTACACCGGGGGCTCCTACGAGCAGTACTTC. The genes are TRBV5-1 and TRBJ2-7, with D possibly matching TRBD2 (6 bases). V was shortened by 3 bases and J by 0 bases, with 16 bases between the two germline ends. CDR1 is SGHRS and CDR2 is YFSETQ in the germline V gene. The CDR3 spans 16 residues.

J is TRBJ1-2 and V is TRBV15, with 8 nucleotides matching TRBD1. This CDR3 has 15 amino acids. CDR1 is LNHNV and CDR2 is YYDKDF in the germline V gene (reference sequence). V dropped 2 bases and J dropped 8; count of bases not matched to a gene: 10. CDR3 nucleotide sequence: TGTGCCACCAGCAGACCTACTCAGGGGGCGAGGGGCTACACCTTC. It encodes CATSRPTQGARGYTF.

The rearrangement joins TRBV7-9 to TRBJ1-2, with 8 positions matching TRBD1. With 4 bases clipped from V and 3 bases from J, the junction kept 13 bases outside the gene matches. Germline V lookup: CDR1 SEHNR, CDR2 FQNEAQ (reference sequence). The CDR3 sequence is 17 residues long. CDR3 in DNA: TGTGCCAGCAGCTCAGACCTCCTTGGACAGGGAGACTATGGCTACACCTTC. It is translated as CASSSDLLGQGDYGYTF.

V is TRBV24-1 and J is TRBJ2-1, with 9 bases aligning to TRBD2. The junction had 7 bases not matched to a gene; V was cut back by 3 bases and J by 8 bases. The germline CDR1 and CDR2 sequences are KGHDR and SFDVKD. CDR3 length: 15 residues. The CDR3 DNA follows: TGTGCCACCAGTGATACCGGACTAGCGAGCGATGAGCAGTTCTTC. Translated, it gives CATSDTGLASDEQFF.

The CDR3 DNA reads as TGTGCCAGCAGCACCCCAGGATCAGGTTCACCCCTCCACTTT. As protein: CASSTPGSGSPLHF. The chain employs TRBV3-1 (or the pseudogene TRBV3-2) and TRBJ1-6; no reliable D call. Per germline, CDR1 LGHDT and CDR2 YNNKEL (reference sequence). V was cut by 5 bases and J by 9 bases, with 14 bases left in between. The CDR3 runs 14 residues.

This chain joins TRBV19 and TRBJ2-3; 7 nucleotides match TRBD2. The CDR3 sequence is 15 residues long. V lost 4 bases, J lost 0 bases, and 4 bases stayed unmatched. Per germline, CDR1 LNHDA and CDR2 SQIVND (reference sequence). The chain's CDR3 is CASSRRESSTDTQYF. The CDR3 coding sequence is TGTGCCAGTAGTAGGCGGGAGAGTAGCACAGATACGCAGTATTTT.

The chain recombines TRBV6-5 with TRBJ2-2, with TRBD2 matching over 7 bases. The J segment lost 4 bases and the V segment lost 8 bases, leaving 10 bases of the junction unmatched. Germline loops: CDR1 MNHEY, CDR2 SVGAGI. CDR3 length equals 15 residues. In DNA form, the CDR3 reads TGTGCCAGCTCCCGCGGGAGCGTTGGCACCGGGGAGCTGTTTTTT. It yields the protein CASSRGSVGTGELFF.

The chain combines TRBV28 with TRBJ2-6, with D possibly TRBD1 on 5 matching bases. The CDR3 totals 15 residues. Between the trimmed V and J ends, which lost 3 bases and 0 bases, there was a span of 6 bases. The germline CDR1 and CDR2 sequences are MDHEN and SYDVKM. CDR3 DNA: TGTGCCAGCAGTTTTCAGGGCTCTGGGGCCAACGTCCTGACTTTC. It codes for CASSFQGSGANVLTF.

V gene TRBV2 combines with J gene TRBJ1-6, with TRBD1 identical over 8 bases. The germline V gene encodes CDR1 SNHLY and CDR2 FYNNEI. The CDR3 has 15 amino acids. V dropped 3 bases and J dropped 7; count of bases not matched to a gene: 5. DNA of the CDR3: TGTGCCAGCAGTGACCAGGGGGCGTGGAATTCACCCCTCCACTTT. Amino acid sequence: CASSDQGAWNSPLHF.

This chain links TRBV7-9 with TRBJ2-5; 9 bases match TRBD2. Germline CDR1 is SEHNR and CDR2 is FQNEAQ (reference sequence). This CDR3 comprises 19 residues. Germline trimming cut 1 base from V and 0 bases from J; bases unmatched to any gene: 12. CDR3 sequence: CASSLGMSGRNSYQETQYF. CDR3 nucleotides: TGTGCCAGCAGCTTAGGAATGAGCGGGAGGAATTCGTACCAAGAGACCCAGTACTTC.

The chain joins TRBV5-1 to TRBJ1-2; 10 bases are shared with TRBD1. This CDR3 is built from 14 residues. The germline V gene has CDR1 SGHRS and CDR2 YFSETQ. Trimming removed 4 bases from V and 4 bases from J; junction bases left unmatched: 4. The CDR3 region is CASSGGQGIYGYTF. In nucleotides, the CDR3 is TGCGCCAGCAGCGGGGGACAGGGGATCTATGGCTACACCTTC.